The 18 T cell receptor beta chains in this list originate from one sample, sequenced in a study of T-cell memory formation after mild COVID-19. TCRdb used MiXCR to reprocess the 5' RACE reads, holding one entry per CDR3 protein. The sample lists fewer than 550,000 distinct CDR3 sequences, over 15% occurring once. The sample comprised PBMCs or a T cell subset sorted from them (not recorded which). Receptor source: an adult woman who had mild COVID-19 (a few samples of this study predate the infection). Cell type and time point are not known.

This clonotype has just a few counts. The chain couples TRBV6-1 to TRBJ2-7, with 7 bases fitting TRBD1. The V gene end was trimmed by 3 bases and the J gene end by 3 bases; junction bases not matched to a gene: 8. The CDR3 runs 15 residues. Germline loops: CDR1 MNHNS, CDR2 SASEGT. Here the CDR3 reads CASSDVGTVSYEQYF. CDR3 nucleotides: TGTGCCAGCAGTGACGTCGGGACAGTTAGCTACGAGCAGTACTTC.

This clonotype was recorded a few times. This chain connects TRBV12-3 or TRBV12-4 to TRBJ2-2, with D perhaps TRBD1 (6 bases). The CDR3 contains 21 residues. The ends were cut back, 6 bases at V and 2 bases at J, with 31 bases in the middle. CDR3 in amino acids: CASSPGLRLDPTRGNTGELFF. The CDR3 region has the DNA TGTGCCAGCAGCCCAGGTCTCCGCCTAGATCCAACCAGGGGTAACACCGGGGAGCTGTTTTTT.

The chain couples TRBV18 to TRBJ1-1; D uncertain. Trimming removed 4 bases from V and 4 bases from J, with 10 bases in between. The CDR3 has 13 residues. The germline V gene has CDR1 KGHSH and CDR2 LQKENI. CDR3 nucleotide sequence: TGTGCCAGCTCACTATCACCAGGCACTGAAGCTTTCTTT. It yields the protein CASSLSPGTEAFF.

The table lists this clonotype with a few counts. The V and J genes are TRBV4-3 and TRBJ2-2; D gene unclear. Germline V gene data show CDR1 as LGHNA and CDR2 as YSLEER. V was pared by 2 bases and J by 6 bases, with 7 bases between. CDR3 length: 13 residues. The DNA for the CDR3 is TGCGCCAGCAGCCAATTTGAGGCCGGGGAGCTGTTTTTT. This gives the protein CASSQFEAGELFF.

V and J are TRBV7-9 and TRBJ2-3; TRBD2 matches at 9 bases. CDR3 size: 17 residues. The germline V gene has CDR1 SEHNR and CDR2 FQNEAQ (reference sequence). Germline trimming cut 3 bases from V and 6 bases from J; bases unmatched to any gene: 13. The CDR3 region has the DNA TGTGCCAGCAGCTTTCTTGCTAGCGGGAAGGGTGTGGATACGCAGTATTTT. Protein product: CASSFLASGKGVDTQYF.

CDR3 sequence reads: CASSSAGGPGELFF. The CDR3 DNA reads TGTGCCAGCAGTTCAGCGGGGGGCCCCGGGGAGCTGTTTTTT. The rearrangement joins TRBV7-3 to TRBJ2-2; 9 nucleotides agree with TRBD2. J gave up 6 bases and V 6 bases, and 5 bases lay outside the gene matches. Germline CDR1 and CDR2: SGHTA and FQGTGA. The CDR3 has 14 residues.

This clonotype was found a few times. The chain couples TRBV5-1 to TRBJ2-7; D not certain. Trimming removed 0 bases at V and 6 bases at J, with 10 bases between. The V gene's germline CDR1 is SGHRS and CDR2 YFSETQ. The CDR3 has 13 amino acids. CDR3 protein: CASSLEELGEQYF. The CDR3 DNA reads as TGCGCCAGCAGCTTGGAAGAACTGGGCGAGCAGTACTTC.

The rearrangement uses TRBV30 and TRBJ2-3; 9 positions match TRBD2. The germline V gene encodes CDR1 GTSNPN and CDR2 SVGIG (reference sequence). J was trimmed by 3 bases and V by 1 base; bases with no gene match: 5. The CDR3 sequence is 15 residues long. The CDR3 nucleotides read TGTGCCTGGAGTGGGTTTAGCGGGAGTACAGATACGCAGTATTTT. Translation gives CAWSGFSGSTDTQYF.

This sequence joins TRBV15 and TRBJ2-1, with unresolved D. The CDR3 consists of 12 residues. V shed 7 bases and J shed 2 bases, with 6 bases lying between them. Germline CDR1 is LNHNV and CDR2 is YYDKDF (reference sequence). The DNA for the CDR3 is TGTGCCACCACGCACACCTACAATGAGCAGTTCTTC. Amino acid sequence: CATTHTYNEQFF.

The chain combines TRBV30 with TRBJ2-1; 7 bases line up with TRBD1. J gave up 9 bases and V 3 bases, and 14 bases lay outside the gene matches. Germline lookup yields CDR1 GTSNPN and CDR2 SVGIG (reference sequence). The CDR3 is 15 amino acids. The CDR3 DNA reads as TGTGCCTGGAGAGCTCCCCCCGACAGGGCGGGTGAGCAGTTCTTC. Translating gives CAWRAPPDRAGEQFF.

This chain joins TRBV3-1 and TRBJ2-1; D gene unclear. Trimming removed 4 bases at V and 0 bases at J, with 10 bases between. CDR1 and CDR2 (germline): LGHDT, YNNKEL (reference sequence). This CDR3 comprises 15 residues. CDR3 sequence: CASSLRLDSYNEQFF. CDR3 in DNA: TGTGCCAGCAGCCTCCGCTTGGACTCCTACAATGAGCAGTTCTTC.

This chain connects TRBV30 to TRBJ1-2, with a possible D match to TRBD1 (6 bases). Germline lookup yields CDR1 GTSNPN and CDR2 SVGIG (reference sequence). The V end lost 5 bases, the J end lost 2 bases, and 18 bases lay between the germline ends. This CDR3 spans 15 amino acids. The CDR3 DNA reads TGTGCCTGGGATTACCCCTCACAGGGAAACTATGGCTACACCTTC. Residues: CAWDYPSQGNYGYTF.

This clonotype has just a few counts. The gene calls are TRBV4-3 and TRBJ2-1; 7 bases line up with TRBD2. V shed 1 base, J shed 7 bases, and the junction held 7 bases outside the gene matches. Germline CDR1 is LGHNA and CDR2 is YSLEER. This CDR3 spans 15 amino acids. This CDR3 reads CASSQGGGEGNEQFF. The CDR3 region has the DNA TGCGCCAGCAGCCAAGGGGGGGGAGAGGGGAATGAGCAGTTCTTC.

The CDR3 region is CASSGSTLTSTDTQYF. For the CDR3, the DNA is TGTGCCAGCAGCGGATCGACACTGACTAGCACAGATACGCAGTATTTT. The rearrangement joins TRBV9 to TRBJ2-3, with D unresolved. The CDR3 is 16 amino acids. V lost 3 bases to trimming and J lost 0 bases, with 14 bases between them. The germline gives CDR1 SGDLS, CDR2 YYNGEE.

The chain couples TRBV7-9 to TRBJ1-1, with D perhaps matching TRBD1 (6 bases). The CDR3 loop spans 12 amino acids. The V and J ends lost 5 bases and 3 bases respectively, with 7 bases between them. Per germline, CDR1 SEHNR and CDR2 FQNEAQ (reference sequence). The CDR3 coding sequence is TGTGCCAGCAGCGGACAGTACACTGAAGCTTTCTTT. Protein product: CASSGQYTEAFF.

The rearrangement links TRBV4-1 to TRBJ1-4; D not certain. Germline CDR1 MGHRA, CDR2 YSYEKL. This CDR3 has 14 amino acids. V was clipped by 2 bases and J by 7 bases, with 11 bases between them. In nucleotides, the CDR3 is TGCGCCAGCAGCCAAAGGTCCCCGGGTGAAAAACTGTTTTTT. Protein: CASSQRSPGEKLFF.

DNA for the CDR3: TGTGCCAGCAGAGAGGACAGGGGGCTTCATTCACCCCTCCACTTT. Encoded protein: CASREDRGLHSPLHF. V usage is TRBV2 and J usage is TRBJ1-6; 11 nucleotides match TRBD1. Germline CDR1 is SNHLY and CDR2 is FYNNEI. V lost 6 bases to trimming and J lost 8 bases; unmatched junction nucleotides: 6. The CDR3 has 15 residues.

The genes are TRBV12-3 or TRBV12-4 and TRBJ2-6, with D possibly matching TRBD1 (7 bases). The CDR3 sequence is 16 residues long. V shed 1 base and J shed 3 bases, with 10 bases lying between them. The CDR3 spells CASSLVQGGGANVLTF. The CDR3 DNA reads as TGTGCCAGCAGTTTAGTGCAGGGGGGTGGGGCCAACGTCCTGACTTTC.